The 5 T cell receptor beta chains below all came from one sample that was sequenced in a study of OX40 agonist ivuxolimab in advanced cancers. Profiled with immunoSEQ multiplex PCR; TCRdb holds only in-frame clones, not every one. The sample shows around 63,000 clones, approximately 90% of them seen only once. Sequencing was performed on CD4+ or CD8+ T cells sorted from blood, taken in a trial of the OX40 agonist ivuxolimab. Receptors originate from an adult with an advanced solid tumor such as melanoma, head and neck, liver or kidney cancer.

This chain uses TRBV9 with TRBJ1-1; D uncertain. Germline lookup yields CDR1 SGDLS and CDR2 YYNGEE. The CDR3 spans 14 residues. V dropped 3 bases and J dropped 1 base, with 10 bases sitting between them. DNA of the CDR3: TGTGCCAGCAGCGAGGGCAGGCCGAACACTGAAGCTTTCTTT. It is translated as CASSEGRPNTEAFF. The full variable domain, rest sourced from reference TRBV9 and TRBJ1-1, is DSGVTQTPKHLITATGQRVTLRCSPRSGDLSVYWYQQSLDQGLQFLIQYYNGEERAKGNILERFSAQQFPDLHSELNLSSLELGDSALYFCASSEGRPNTEAFFGQGTRLTVV.

The chain couples TRBV6-5 to TRBJ1-1; the match to TRBD1 covers 9 bases. The CDR3 runs to 14 residues. Trimming took 5 bases from V and 4 from J; bases not matched to a gene: 5. Germline CDR1 reads MNHEY; CDR2 reads SVGAGI. This CDR3 is CASSRGQGSTEAFF. The CDR3 region has the DNA TGTGCCAGCAGTCGGGGACAGGGAAGCACTGAAGCTTTCTTT.

V usage is TRBV5-1 and J usage is TRBJ1-1; the D is unclear. The CDR3 length is 13 residues. Trimming took 4 bases from V and 1 from J, leaving 8 bases between them. Germline V CDR1 and CDR2: SGHRS, YFSETQ. The CDR3 reads CASSPDGNTEAFF. As DNA, the CDR3 is TGCGCCAGCAGCCCGGACGGGAACACTGAAGCTTTCTTT.

This clone occurred once. The gene calls are TRBV5-4 and TRBJ2-2, with a weak D call TRBD2 (5 bases). The CDR3 length is 17 residues. Per the germline V gene, CDR1 is SGHNT and CDR2 is YYREEE (reference sequence). The V end was cut by 3 bases, the J end by 1 base, with 16 bases between. CDR3 protein: CASSYRGSDWNTGELFF. In DNA form, the CDR3 reads TGTGCCAGCAGCTACCGCGGGTCGGACTGGAACACCGGGGAGCTGTTTTTT.

This clone was detected once. The genes are TRBV4-1 and TRBJ1-5; 9 bases fit TRBD1. The CDR3 extends over 16 amino acids. Germline V CDR1 and CDR2: MGHRA, YSYEKL. J lost 5 bases, V lost 1 base, and 6 bases had no gene match. The CDR3 DNA sequence: TGCGCCAGCAGCCAAGTCTCGGGACAGGGACATCAGCCCCAGCATTTT. This translates into CASSQVSGQGHQPQHF.